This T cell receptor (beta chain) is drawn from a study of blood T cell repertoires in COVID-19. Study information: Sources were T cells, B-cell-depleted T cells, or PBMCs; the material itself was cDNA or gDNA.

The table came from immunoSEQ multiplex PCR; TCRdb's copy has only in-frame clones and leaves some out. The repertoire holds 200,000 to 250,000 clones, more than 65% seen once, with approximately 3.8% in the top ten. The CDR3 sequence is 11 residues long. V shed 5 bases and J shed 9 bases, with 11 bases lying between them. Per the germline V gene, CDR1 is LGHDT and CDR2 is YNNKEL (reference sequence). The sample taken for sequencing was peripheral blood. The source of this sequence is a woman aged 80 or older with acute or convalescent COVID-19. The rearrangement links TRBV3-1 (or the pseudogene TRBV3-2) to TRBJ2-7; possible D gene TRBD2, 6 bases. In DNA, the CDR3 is TGTGCCAGCAGCGCGGGGACCGGGCAGTACTTC. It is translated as CASSAGTGQYF.